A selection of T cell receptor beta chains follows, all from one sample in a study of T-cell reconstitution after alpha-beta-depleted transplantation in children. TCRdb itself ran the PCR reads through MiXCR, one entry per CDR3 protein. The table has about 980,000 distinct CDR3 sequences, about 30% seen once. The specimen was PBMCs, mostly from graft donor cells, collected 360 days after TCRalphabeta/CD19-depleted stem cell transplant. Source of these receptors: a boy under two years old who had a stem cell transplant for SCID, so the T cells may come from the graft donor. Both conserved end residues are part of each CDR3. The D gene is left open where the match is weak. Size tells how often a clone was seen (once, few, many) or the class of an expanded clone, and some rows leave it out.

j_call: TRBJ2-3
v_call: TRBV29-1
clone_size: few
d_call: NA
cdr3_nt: TGCAGCGTTGAAGACCCCGGGAGTACGCAGTATTTT
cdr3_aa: CSVEDPGSTQYF

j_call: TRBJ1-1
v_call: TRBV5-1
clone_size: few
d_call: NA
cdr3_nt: TGCGCCAGCAGCTTGGCTTCAGGGTTGGGGACTGAAGCTTTCTTT
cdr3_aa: CASSLASGLGTEAFF

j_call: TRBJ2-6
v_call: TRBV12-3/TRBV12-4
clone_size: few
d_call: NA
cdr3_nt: TGTGCCAGCAGTTTTCAGGGGCAATCTGGGGCCAACGTCCTGACTTTC
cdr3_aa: CASSFQGQSGANVLTF

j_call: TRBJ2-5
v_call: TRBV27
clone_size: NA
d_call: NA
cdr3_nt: TGTGCCAGCAGTGTTGACCAAGAGACCCAGTACTTC
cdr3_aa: CASSVDQETQYF

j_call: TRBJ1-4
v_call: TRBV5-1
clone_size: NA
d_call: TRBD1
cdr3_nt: TGCGCCAGCAGCTTTGCAGGGGGACATGAAAAACTGTTTTTT
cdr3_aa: CASSFAGGHEKLFF

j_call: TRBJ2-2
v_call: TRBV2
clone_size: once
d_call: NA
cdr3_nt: TGTGCCAGCAGTGACGGTTGGGCGGAGGAGCTGTTTTTT
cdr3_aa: CASSDGWAEELFF

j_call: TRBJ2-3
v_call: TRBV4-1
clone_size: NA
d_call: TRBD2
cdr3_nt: TGCGCCAGCAGCCGGTGGACTAGCGGGGGGGCCGGCACAGATACGCAGTATTTT
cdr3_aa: CASSRWTSGGAGTDTQYF

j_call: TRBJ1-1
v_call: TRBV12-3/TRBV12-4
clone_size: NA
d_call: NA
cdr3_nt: TGTGCCAGCACTCCCGACGGAGGGGACACTGAAGCTTTCTTT
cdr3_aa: CASTPDGGDTEAFF

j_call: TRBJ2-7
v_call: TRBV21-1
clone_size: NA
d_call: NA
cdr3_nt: TGTGCCAGCATTTACCCAGGGCGGTGGGAGCAGTACTTC
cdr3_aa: CASIYPGRWEQYF

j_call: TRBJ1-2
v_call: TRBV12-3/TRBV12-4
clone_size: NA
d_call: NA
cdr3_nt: TGTGCCAGCAGTCGGGACACCCGTCTATATGGCTACACCTTC
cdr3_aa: CASSRDTRLYGYTF

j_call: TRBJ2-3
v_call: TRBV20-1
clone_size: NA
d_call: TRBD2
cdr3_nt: TGCAGTGCTGAGGGACTAGCGAACACAGATACGCAGTATTTT
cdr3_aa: CSAEGLANTDTQYF

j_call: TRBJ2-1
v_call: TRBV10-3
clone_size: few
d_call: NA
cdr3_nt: TGTGCCATCAGCATAGCAGAATACAATGAGCAGTTCTTC
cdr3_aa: CAISIAEYNEQFF

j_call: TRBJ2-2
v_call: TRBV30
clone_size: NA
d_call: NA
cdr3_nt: TGTGCCTGGAGTCAAAGGGCGGACGGGGAGCTGTTTTTT
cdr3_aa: CAWSQRADGELFF

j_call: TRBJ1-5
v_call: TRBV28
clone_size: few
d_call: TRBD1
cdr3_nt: TGTGCCAGCAGATCCAGGGACAGGGAAAATCAGCCCCAGCATTTT
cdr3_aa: CASRSRDRENQPQHF

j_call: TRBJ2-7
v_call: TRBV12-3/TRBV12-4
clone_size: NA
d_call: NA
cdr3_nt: TGTGCCAGCAGTTTAAGTCCAGGGACCTACGAGCAGTACTTC
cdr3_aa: CASSLSPGTYEQYF

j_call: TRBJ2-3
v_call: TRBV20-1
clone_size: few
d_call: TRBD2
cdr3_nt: TGCAGTGCACTAGCGGGGCGAGATACGCAGTATTTT
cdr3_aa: CSALAGRDTQYF

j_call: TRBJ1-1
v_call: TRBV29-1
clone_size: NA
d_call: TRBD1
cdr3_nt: TGCAGCGTTGAACCCGGGACAGCGAACACTGAAGCTTTCTTT
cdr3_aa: CSVEPGTANTEAFF

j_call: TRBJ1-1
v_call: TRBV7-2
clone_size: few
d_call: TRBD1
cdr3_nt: TGTGCCAGCAGGTACAAAGGGGGCGCGGTGGCTGAAGCTTTCTTT
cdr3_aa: CASRYKGGAVAEAFF

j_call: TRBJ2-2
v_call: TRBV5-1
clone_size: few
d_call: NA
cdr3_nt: TGCGCCAGCAGCTTACCCGGACCATCTGGGGAGCTGTTTTTT
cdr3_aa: CASSLPGPSGELFF

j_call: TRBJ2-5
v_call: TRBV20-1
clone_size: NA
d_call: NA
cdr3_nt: TGCAGTGCTACCCCAGGACCCCAAGAGACCCAGTACTTC
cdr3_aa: CSATPGPQETQYF

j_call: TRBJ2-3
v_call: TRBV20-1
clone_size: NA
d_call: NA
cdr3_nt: TGCAGTGCTAGTCAGGTAGAAACAGATACGCAGTATTTT
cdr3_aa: CSASQVETDTQYF

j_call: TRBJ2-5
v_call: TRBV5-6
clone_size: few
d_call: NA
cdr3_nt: TGTGCCAGCAGCCTACGGGGGGCCCGGGAGACCCAGTACTTC
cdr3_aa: CASSLRGARETQYF

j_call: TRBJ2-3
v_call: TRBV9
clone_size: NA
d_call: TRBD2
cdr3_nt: TGTGCCAGCAGCGCCCGGACTAGCGGGGGGCCCACAGATACGCAGTATTTT
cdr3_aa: CASSARTSGGPTDTQYF

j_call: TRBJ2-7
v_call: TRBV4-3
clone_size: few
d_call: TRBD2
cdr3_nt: TGCGCCAGCAGCCAAGATCTCCCAGCGGGGGGTTACTACGAGCAGTACTTC
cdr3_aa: CASSQDLPAGGYYEQYF

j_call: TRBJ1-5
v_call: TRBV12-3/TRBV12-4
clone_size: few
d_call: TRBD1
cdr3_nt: TGTGCCAGCAGTGTAGGCAGGGGGCAGGTTAATCAGCCCCAGCATTTT
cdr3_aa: CASSVGRGQVNQPQHF

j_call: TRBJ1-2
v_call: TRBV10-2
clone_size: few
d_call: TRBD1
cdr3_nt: TGCGCCAGCAGCGCGGACAGGGTATATGGCTACACCTTC
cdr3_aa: CASSADRVYGYTF

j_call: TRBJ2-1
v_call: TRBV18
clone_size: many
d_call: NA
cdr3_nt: TGTGCCAGCTCACCACCCACAGGGAACAATGAGCAGTTCTTC
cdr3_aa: CASSPPTGNNEQFF

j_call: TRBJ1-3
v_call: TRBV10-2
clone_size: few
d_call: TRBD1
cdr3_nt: TGCGCCAGCAGCGACAGGGCCCCCTCTGGAAACACCATATATTTT
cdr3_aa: CASSDRAPSGNTIYF

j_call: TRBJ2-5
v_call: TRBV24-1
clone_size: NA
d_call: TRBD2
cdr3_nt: TGTGCCACCCAACTCGGGGGGGAGCAAGAGACCCAGTACTTC
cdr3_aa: CATQLGGEQETQYF

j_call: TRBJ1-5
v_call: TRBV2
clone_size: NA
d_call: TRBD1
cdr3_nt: TGTGCCACCGGCGGACAGGCAGCCCAGCATTTT
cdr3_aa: CATGGQAAQHF

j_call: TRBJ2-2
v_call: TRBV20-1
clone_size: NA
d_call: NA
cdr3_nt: TGCAGTGCTAGAGCCAGGGGAGGGACCGGGGAGCTGTTTTTT
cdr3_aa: CSARARGGTGELFF

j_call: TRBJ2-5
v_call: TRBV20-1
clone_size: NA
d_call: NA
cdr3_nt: TGCAGTGCTAGAGTTCTAGGCGGACCCCAGTACTTC
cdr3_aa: CSARVLGGPQYF

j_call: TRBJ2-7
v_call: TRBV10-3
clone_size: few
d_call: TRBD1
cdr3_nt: TGTGCCATCAGTGGGACCGGGACAGGGGTTCGGTTATCGGTCTACGAGCAGTACTTC
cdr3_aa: CAISGTGTGVRLSVYEQYF

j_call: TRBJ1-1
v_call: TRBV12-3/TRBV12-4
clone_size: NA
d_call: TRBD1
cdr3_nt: TGTGCCAGCAGACCGACAGGGAGGAACACTGAAGCTTTCTTT
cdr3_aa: CASRPTGRNTEAFF

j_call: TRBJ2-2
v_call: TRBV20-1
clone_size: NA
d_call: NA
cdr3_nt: TGCAGTGCCCCAAAGGGGGGGACGAACACCGGGGAGCTGTTTTTT
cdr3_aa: CSAPKGGTNTGELFF

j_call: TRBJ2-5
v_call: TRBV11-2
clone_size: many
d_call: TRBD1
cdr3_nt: TGTGCCAGCAGCCTGGGAAGGGGGCGGGAGACCCAGTACTTC
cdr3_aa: CASSLGRGRETQYF

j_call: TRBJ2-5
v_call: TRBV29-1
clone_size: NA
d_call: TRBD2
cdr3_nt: TGCAGCGTCACTAGCGGGGGGGGAAAGACCCAGTACTTC
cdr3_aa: CSVTSGGGKTQYF

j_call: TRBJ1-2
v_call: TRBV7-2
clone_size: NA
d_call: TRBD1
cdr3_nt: TGTGCCAGCAGCTCGACAGGGAGGCTCGGCTACACCTTC
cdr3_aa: CASSSTGRLGYTF

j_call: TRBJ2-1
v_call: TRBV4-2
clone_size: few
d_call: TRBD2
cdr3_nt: TGTGCCAGCAGCCAAGGCGGGACTAGCGGGGAGGACAATGAGCAGTTCTTC
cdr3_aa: CASSQGGTSGEDNEQFF

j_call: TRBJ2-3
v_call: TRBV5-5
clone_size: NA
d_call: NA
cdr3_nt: TGTGCCAGCAGCTTGGAGGGGTTAATCCCCACAGATACGCAGTATTTT
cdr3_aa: CASSLEGLIPTDTQYF

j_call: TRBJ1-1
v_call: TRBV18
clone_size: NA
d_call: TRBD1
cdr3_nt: TGTGCCAGCTCACCAAGGGGGACAGGAGGAATGAACACTGAAGCTTTCTTT
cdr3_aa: CASSPRGTGGMNTEAFF